The 28 T cell receptor beta chains listed next were all sequenced from one sample in a study of identical twins' blood T cells. TCRdb reprocessed the 5' RACE reads via MiXCR and lists one record per CDR3 protein. The sample includes roughly 340,000 distinct CDR3 sequences, roughly 31% seen only once; the top ten take about 6%. Sequencing was performed on PBMCs. The receptor source for this set is a woman aged 18 to 49 in good health.

This clonotype has only a few counts. The chain has TRBV19 and TRBJ2-1; TRBD2 agrees at 8 bases. This CDR3 has 16 amino acids. Trimming cost V 4 bases and J 3 bases; bases outside gene matches: 8. The germline gives CDR1 LNHDA, CDR2 SQIVND (reference sequence). CDR3 region: CASSTFSGKNYNEQFF. The CDR3 coding sequence is TGTGCCAGTAGTACCTTTAGCGGGAAGAACTACAATGAGCAGTTCTTC.

The chain joins TRBV20-1 to TRBJ2-1; 10 nucleotides align to TRBD2. With V trimmed by 1 base and J by 5 bases, 2 bases remained unmatched. The germline V gene encodes CDR1 DFQATT and CDR2 SNEGSKA (reference sequence). CDR3 length equals 14 residues. The CDR3 region has the DNA TGCAGTGCTAGAGTCCTAGCGGGGGACAATGAGCAGTTCTTC. Residues: CSARVLAGDNEQFF.

The CDR3 DNA follows: TGTGCCAGCAGGAGACAGGGGGATCTCGGGGAGCTGTTTTTT. Its translation is CASRRQGDLGELFF. The chain uses TRBV6-1 and TRBJ2-2; 9 bases agree with TRBD1. Germline CDR1 reads MNHNS; CDR2 reads SASEGT. V was clipped by 6 bases and J by 7 bases; unmatched bases: 6. The CDR3 has 14 residues.

V gene TRBV29-1 combines with J gene TRBJ2-7; a possible D gene is TRBD1 (5 bases). With 4 bases removed from V and 7 bases from J, the gap between germline ends came to 17 bases. Germline-derived CDR1 and CDR2 are SQVTM and ANQGSEA. The CDR3 is 13 amino acids. CDR3 DNA: TGCAGCGTTGCTCAGGTAATAGGGGAAGAGCAGTACTTC. Its translation is CSVAQVIGEEQYF.

The chain recombines TRBV29-1 with TRBJ2-6; perhaps TRBD2 as D (5 bases). The CDR3 has 13 residues. V shed 6 bases and J shed 8 bases, with 14 bases lying between them. The germline CDR1 and CDR2 sequences are SQVTM and ANQGSEA. The CDR3: CSVYSAGTNVLTF. CDR3 DNA: TGCAGCGTGTACAGTGCCGGGACCAACGTCCTGACTTTC.

The chain links TRBV13 to TRBJ1-1; D is possibly TRBD1 (6 bases). Between the trimmed V and J ends, which lost 3 bases and 1 base, there was a span of 15 bases. The germline gives CDR1 PRHDT, CDR2 FYEKMQ (reference sequence). CDR3 length: 16 amino acids. The CDR3, as DNA: TGTGCCAGCAGCTTGGGCCTTGGGACAAGGAACACTGAAGCTTTCTTT. Amino acids: CASSLGLGTRNTEAFF. Supplemented by reference TRBV13 and TRBJ1-1, the full variable domain reads AAGVIQSPRHLIKEKRETATLKCYPIPRHDTVYWYQQGPGQDPQFLISFYEKMQSDKGSIPDRFSAQQFSDYHSELNMSSLELGDSALYFCASSLGLGTRNTEAFFGQGTRLTVV.

J is TRBJ2-7 and V is TRBV14; D not certain. This CDR3 has 16 residues. V was pared by 1 base and J by 2 bases, with 15 bases between. Germline V CDR1 and CDR2: SGHDN, FVKESK. This CDR3 is CASSQVATSTAYEQYF. The DNA for the CDR3 is TGTGCCAGCAGCCAAGTTGCAACCTCGACCGCCTACGAGCAGTACTTC.

This rearrangement joins TRBV6-6 to TRBJ2-1, with 7 positions matching TRBD2. From germline, CDR1 is MNHNY and CDR2 SVGAGI (reference sequence). CDR3 length: 14 amino acids. V shed 6 bases and J 7 bases; nucleotides not matched to a gene: 9. The CDR3 reads CASRTREGGNEQFF. The CDR3 coding sequence is TGTGCCAGCAGGACGAGGGAGGGTGGGAATGAGCAGTTCTTC.

The chain recombines TRBV2 with TRBJ2-1; 13 nucleotides line up with TRBD2. CDR3 length equals 15 residues. The germline V gene has CDR1 SNHLY and CDR2 FYNNEI. Germline trimming cut 4 bases from V and 4 bases from J; bases unmatched to any gene: 1. The chain's CDR3 is CASSAGLAGYNEQFF. CDR3 nucleotide sequence: TGTGCCAGCAGTGCGGGACTAGCGGGATACAATGAGCAGTTCTTC.

The table lists this clonotype with many counts. The chain couples TRBV29-1 to TRBJ1-5; 7 bases match TRBD1. The CDR3 has 13 amino acids. Germline CDR1 and CDR2: SQVTM and ANQGSEA. V was pared by 6 bases and J by 0 bases, with 2 bases of the junction left unmatched. CDR3 residues: CSVGDSSNQPQHF. The CDR3 coding sequence is TGCAGCGTAGGGGACAGTAGCAATCAGCCCCAGCATTTT.

This chain joins TRBV20-1 and TRBJ1-2, with TRBD1 identical over 10 bases. CDR1 is DFQATT and CDR2 is SNEGSKA in the germline V gene (reference sequence). J was trimmed by 6 bases and V by 0 bases; bases with no gene match: 4. The CDR3 has 14 residues. The CDR3 region is CSARDGTGDNGYTF. The CDR3 coding sequence is TGCAGTGCTAGAGATGGGACAGGGGATAATGGCTACACCTTC.

This chain connects TRBV6-5 to TRBJ1-4; maybe TRBD1 (5 bases). Deletions cut 7 bases from V and 4 bases from J, with 16 bases between. The CDR3 has 15 residues. Per germline, CDR1 MNHEY and CDR2 SVGAGI. The DNA for the CDR3 is TGTGCCAGCACGCAACGGACACCCAATAATGAAAAACTGTTTTTT. Protein sequence: CASTQRTPNNEKLFF.

This clonotype has a handful of counts. This chain uses TRBV13 with TRBJ1-4; D might be TRBD1 (6 bases). V was pared by 1 base and J by 0 bases, with 9 bases between. Germline values: CDR1 PRHDT, CDR2 FYEKMQ (reference sequence). The CDR3 loop spans 16 amino acids. The CDR3 loop is CASSLAGESTNEKLFF. In nucleotides, the CDR3 is TGTGCCAGCAGCTTAGCAGGGGAATCAACTAATGAAAAACTGTTTTTT.

This clonotype was detected a few times. The gene calls are TRBV2 and TRBJ1-2; D is perhaps TRBD1 (5 bases). The CDR3 runs 14 residues. Germline CDR1 is SNHLY and CDR2 is FYNNEI. V was pared by 4 bases and J by 8 bases, with 17 bases between. The CDR3 loop is CASSARGQGGGYTF. Here the CDR3 DNA reads TGTGCCAGCAGTGCAAGGGGCCAGGGAGGAGGCTACACCTTC.

The V and J genes are TRBV5-1 and TRBJ2-1; 8 bases fit TRBD1. CDR3 length equals 15 residues. With 2 bases clipped from V and 8 bases from J, the junction kept 9 bases outside the gene matches. In germline, CDR1 is SGHRS, CDR2 YFSETQ. CDR3 amino acids: CASSFRTGFGDEQFF. The CDR3 region has the DNA TGCGCCAGCAGCTTTCGGACAGGGTTTGGCGATGAGCAGTTCTTC. Filled out from reference TRBV5-1 and TRBJ2-1, the complete variable domain reads KAGVTQTPRYLIKTRGQQVTLSCSPISGHRSVSWYQQTPGQGLQFLFEYFSETQRNKGNFPGRFSGRQFSNSRSEMNVSTLELGDSALYLCASSFRTGFGDEQFFGPGTRLTVL.

V is TRBV4-2 and J is TRBJ1-3; D remains ambiguous. Trimming left V 2 bases short and J 0 bases short, with 8 bases between. This CDR3 is built from 15 residues. In germline, CDR1 is LGHNA, CDR2 YNFKEQ. The DNA of the CDR3 is TGTGCCAGCAGCCAACCCTACGTCTCTGGAAACACCATATATTTT. Its protein product is CASSQPYVSGNTIYF.

This clonotype was detected only a few times. The chain carries TRBV11-3 and TRBJ2-7; TRBD1 matches 9 bases. Germline V gene data show CDR1 as SGHNT and CDR2 as YENEEA. The length of the CDR3 is 14 residues. V was clipped by 5 bases and J by 6 bases; unmatched bases: 8. CDR3 loop: CASSLRQGVFEQYF. The CDR3, as DNA: TGTGCCAGCAGCCTTAGACAGGGGGTTTTCGAGCAGTACTTC.

The V call is TRBV20-1, the J call TRBJ2-5; 8 nucleotides match TRBD1. The junction had 8 bases not matched to a gene; V was cut back by 4 bases and J by 4 bases. Germline CDR1 DFQATT, CDR2 SNEGSKA (reference sequence). The length of the CDR3 is 14 residues. The CDR3: CSAIDRGAGETQYF. In DNA, the CDR3 is TGCAGTGCTATTGACAGGGGCGCTGGAGAGACCCAGTACTTC.

The V call is TRBV7-9, the J call TRBJ2-2; D perhaps matches TRBD1 (5 bases). Per germline, CDR1 SEHNR and CDR2 FQNEAQ (reference sequence). This CDR3 comprises 12 residues. Trimming took 7 bases from V and 3 from J, leaving 6 bases between them. CDR3 sequence: CASTRDTGELFF. The CDR3 DNA is TGTGCCAGCACCAGGGACACCGGGGAGCTGTTTTTT.

This chain links TRBV9 with TRBJ2-1; 8 nucleotides align to TRBD2. Trimming cost V 0 bases and J 0 bases; bases outside gene matches: 11. This CDR3 is built from 19 residues. Per germline, CDR1 SGDLS and CDR2 YYNGEE. As DNA, the CDR3 is TGTGCCAGCAGCGTAGCTTTCGGGGGAACTAGCGGCTCCTACAATGAGCAGTTCTTC. The encoded protein is CASSVAFGGTSGSYNEQFF.

The genes are TRBV28 and TRBJ2-5, with no clear D. The V gene's germline CDR1 is MDHEN and CDR2 SYDVKM. This CDR3 has 17 amino acids. V lost 5 bases to trimming and J lost 2 bases, with 21 bases between them. This CDR3 reads CASSQLPDGYTQETQYF. As DNA, the CDR3 is TGTGCCAGCAGTCAACTCCCCGACGGGTATACGCAAGAGACCCAGTACTTC.

This clonotype was observed a few times. The chain has TRBV2 and TRBJ2-1; D not certain. The germline gives CDR1 SNHLY, CDR2 FYNNEI. There are 13 residues in the CDR3. The V end was cut by 8 bases, the J end by 2 bases, with 10 bases between. In nucleotides, the CDR3 is TGTGCCAGCCCACCTACTACCTACAATGAGCAGTTCTTC. Protein sequence: CASPPTTYNEQFF. Together with reference TRBV2 and TRBJ2-1, the CDR3 gives the full variable domain: EPEVTQTPSHQVTQMGQEVILRCVPISNHLYFYWYRQILGQKVEFLVSFYNNEISEKSEIFDDQFSVERPDGSNFTLKIRSTKLEDSAMYFCASPPTTYNEQFFGPGTRLTVL.

A word on this clonotype: At one boundary the junction diverges from the germline segment, which might be a read error. This rearrangement joins TRBV29-1 to TRBJ2-1; tentative D call: TRBD1 (6 bases). This CDR3 region has 14 residues. Germline-derived CDR1 and CDR2 are SQVTM and ANQGSEA. As DNA, the CDR3 is TGCAGCGTTGAAGACAGGGGTAGATACAGTGAGCAGTTCTTC. Its translation is CSVEDRGRYSEQFF.

This chain links TRBV30 with TRBJ2-1; tentatively, D is TRBD1 (5 bases). V was clipped by 2 bases and J by 5 bases, with 10 bases between them. Germline-derived CDR1 and CDR2 are GTSNPN and SVGIG (reference sequence). This CDR3 spans 13 amino acids. For the CDR3, the DNA is TGTGCCTGGAGTTTCGACAGCGACAATGAGCAGTTCTTC. It specifies CAWSFDSDNEQFF. Based on the CDR3 plus reference TRBV30 and TRBJ2-1, the full variable domain is SQTIHQWPATLVQPVGSPLSLECTVEGTSNPNLYWYRQAAGRGLQLLFYSVGIGQISSEVPQNLSASRPQDRQFILSSKKLLLSDSGFYLCAWSFDSDNEQFFGPGTRLTVL.

Of note for this clonotype: This may come from a read error, since a much larger clone is one base off. The rearrangement links TRBV10-1 to TRBJ1-1; TRBD1 might be the D (6 bases). V dropped 0 bases and J dropped 11 bases, with 13 bases sitting between them. In germline, CDR1 is WNHNN, CDR2 SYGVQD (reference sequence). The CDR3 consists of 13 residues. This CDR3 is CASSESTGGAAFF. The CDR3 DNA sequence: TGCGCCAGCAGTGAGTCAACGGGGGGCGCGGCTTTCTTT.

J is TRBJ2-1 and V is TRBV11-3, with 7 bases lining up with TRBD2. The J segment lost 8 bases and the V segment lost 7 bases, leaving 11 bases of the junction unmatched. Germline CDR1 SGHNT, CDR2 YENEEA. This CDR3 is 14 amino acids long. CDR3 region: CASTPVRGSDEQFF. The DNA of the CDR3 is TGTGCCAGCACCCCTGTGCGGGGGTCAGATGAGCAGTTCTTC.

This clonotype was observed a handful of times. The chain employs TRBV9 and TRBJ2-2; D might be TRBD1 (5 bases). The CDR3 has 13 residues. Germline CDR1 and CDR2: SGDLS and YYNGEE. Trimming stripped 0 bases from V and 6 bases from J, with 6 bases between. CDR3 sequence: CASSVARAGELFF. CDR3 coding DNA: TGTGCCAGCAGCGTAGCCAGGGCCGGGGAGCTGTTTTTT.

The gene calls are TRBV20-1 and TRBJ1-4; D perhaps matches TRBD1 (5 bases). CDR1 and CDR2 from the germline V gene are DFQATT and SNEGSKA (reference sequence). The CDR3 runs to 14 residues. The V end was cut by 1 base, the J end by 11 bases, with 17 bases between. The chain's CDR3 is CSARGFFGAGKLFF. CDR3 bases: TGCAGTGCTAGAGGATTTTTCGGGGCGGGGAAACTGTTTTTT.